The 27 T cell receptor beta chains given below trace back to one sample, sequenced in a study of OX40 agonist ivuxolimab in advanced cancers. Sequencing used immunoSEQ multiplex PCR; TCRdb keeps in-frame clones, though not all of them. Of about 69,000 clones in the sample, about nine tenths were seen once. Material: CD4+ or CD8+ T cells sorted from blood, obtained in a trial of the OX40 agonist ivuxolimab. The receptors come from an adult with an advanced solid tumor such as melanoma, head and neck, liver or kidney cancer.

The V gene is TRBV27, the J gene TRBJ1-1; TRBD1 is a possible D gene (6 bases). The CDR3 is 15 amino acids. Trimming stripped 0 bases from V and 0 bases from J, with 8 bases between. CDR1 MNHEY and CDR2 SMNVEV come from the germline V gene (reference sequence). CDR3 nucleotide sequence: TGTGCCAGCAGTTTATCGGGGGCCATGAACACTGAAGCTTTCTTT. This gives the protein CASSLSGAMNTEAFF.

The chain links TRBV19 to TRBJ2-7, with a weak D call TRBD2 (5 bases). Looked up from germline, CDR1 is LNHDA and CDR2 is SQIVND (reference sequence). Trimming pared 5 bases from V and 5 bases from J, leaving 19 bases between. CDR3 length equals 15 residues. DNA of the CDR3: TGTGCCAGTAGTCTCCCCAAGCGGTCGAGGGACGAGCAGTACTTC. This encodes CASSLPKRSRDEQYF. Full variable domain (rest looked up from reference TRBV19 and TRBJ2-7): DGGITQSPKYLFRKEGQNVTLSCEQNLNHDAMYWYRQDPGQGLRLIYYSQIVNDFQKGDIAEGYSVSREKKESFPLTVTSAQKNPTAFYLCASSLPKRSRDEQYFGPGTRLTVT.

V gene TRBV5-1 combines with J gene TRBJ1-6; TRBD1 matches at 7 bases. V trimming: 4 bases; J trimming: 1 base; junction bases outside the gene matches: 8. The CDR3 is 17 residues long. Germline V gene data show CDR1 as SGHRS and CDR2 as YFSETQ. CDR3 in amino acids: CASSPTGLGSYNSPLHF. DNA of the CDR3: TGCGCCAGCAGCCCGACAGGGCTGGGTTCCTATAATTCACCCCTCCACTTT.

This CDR3 reads CASSSPAGGGYEQYF. DNA of the CDR3: TGTGCCAGCAGCTCGCCTGCGGGAGGGGGCTACGAGCAGTACTTC. This chain uses TRBV11-2 with TRBJ2-7, with 9 bases lining up with TRBD2. CDR3 size: 15 residues. The germline V gene has CDR1 SGHAT and CDR2 FQNNGV. With 4 bases clipped from V and 3 bases from J, the junction kept 7 bases outside the gene matches.

The CDR3 reads CASSLVPLYEQYF. CDR3 coding DNA: TGTGCCAGCAGCTTAGTCCCCCTATACGAGCAGTACTTC. The chain joins TRBV7-8 to TRBJ2-7; the D is unclear. The CDR3 contains 13 residues. The V end lost 1 base, the J end lost 4 bases, and 8 bases lay between the germline ends. Germline CDR1 and CDR2: SGHVS and FQNEAQ.

The V and J genes are TRBV6-5 and TRBJ2-7, with 7 bases matching TRBD2. CDR3 length equals 15 residues. The germline CDR1 and CDR2 sequences are MNHEY and SVGAGI. The J segment lost 0 bases and the V segment lost 0 bases, leaving 2 bases of the junction unmatched. CDR3 sequence reads: CASSYSRESSYEQYF. CDR3 nucleotide sequence: TGTGCCAGCAGTTACTCGCGGGAGAGCTCCTACGAGCAGTACTTC.

The chain carries TRBV5-1 and TRBJ1-6; TRBD1 matches 10 bases. Trimming took 4 bases from V and 8 from J; bases not matched to a gene: 6. The CDR3 totals 15 residues. CDR1 is SGHRS, CDR2 YFSETQ, per germline. CDR3 amino acids: CASSQRTGGDSPLHF. CDR3 nucleotide sequence: TGCGCCAGCAGCCAAAGGACAGGGGGGGATTCACCCCTCCACTTT.

This chain joins TRBV10-3 and TRBJ2-3; D possibly matches TRBD1 or TRBD2 (5 bases each). V lost 4 bases and J 5 bases, leaving 10 bases between the germline ends. Germline V gives CDR1 ENHRY, CDR2 SYGVKD. The CDR3 contains 13 residues. The DNA of the CDR3 is TGTGCCATCAGTGGGGACGGGTTAGATACGCAGTATTTT. Translated: CAISGDGLDTQYF.

The chain couples TRBV6-6 to TRBJ2-5; D not resolved. The J call may be mistaken, given a closer DNA end match to TRBJ2-7. CDR3 length: 12 amino acids. Germline values: CDR1 MNHNY, CDR2 SVGAGI (reference sequence). The CDR3 nucleotides are TGTGCCAGCAGGCCTAGCTCCTACGAGCAGTACTTC. Encoded protein: CASRPSSYEQYF.

The V gene is TRBV2, the J gene TRBJ2-1; TRBD1 matches 7 bases. Looked up from germline, CDR1 is SNHLY and CDR2 is FYNNEI. Unmatched junction bases numbered 6, after V lost 8 bases and J lost 5 bases. This CDR3 comprises 13 residues. The CDR3 coding sequence is TGTGCCAGCCGACAGGGCCTTGACAATGAGCAGTTCTTC. This translates into CASRQGLDNEQFF.

The rearrangement joins TRBV6-1 to TRBJ2-1; TRBD2 matches at 8 bases. This CDR3 contains 11 residues. Germline V gives CDR1 MNHNS, CDR2 SASEGT. V trimming: 6 bases; J trimming: 15 bases; junction bases outside the gene matches: 7. This CDR3 reads CASSRGLAAFF. Here the CDR3 DNA reads TGTGCCAGCAGCCGAGGACTAGCTGCGTTCTTC.

CDR3: CATQGGRTDTQYF. CDR3 nucleotide sequence: TGTGCCACCCAGGGTGGACGCACAGATACGCAGTATTTT. The rearrangement joins TRBV5-4 to TRBJ2-3; a possible D gene is TRBD1 (5 bases). The CDR3 has 13 residues. CDR1 and CDR2 (germline): SGHNT, YYREEE (reference sequence). V gave up 9 bases and J gave up 1 base, with 12 bases separating them.

A single count supports this clone. This rearrangement joins TRBV18 to TRBJ1-3, with D possibly being TRBD1 (5 bases). The CDR3 is made up of 15 amino acids. Germline lookup yields CDR1 KGHSH and CDR2 LQKENI. Trimming took off 3 bases at V and 8 bases at J, with 17 bases between the two ends. The chain's CDR3 is CASSPGSLGTDTIYF. CDR3 nucleotide sequence: TGTGCCAGCTCACCTGGTTCTCTGGGGACGGACACCATATATTTT.

This clone was picked up a small number of times. The chain links TRBV7-6 to TRBJ1-2, with 10 bases identical to TRBD1. The CDR3 runs to 18 residues. The J segment lost 6 bases and the V segment lost 0 bases, leaving 13 bases of the junction unmatched. CDR1 and CDR2 from the germline V gene are SGHVS and FNYEAQ. CDR3 loop: CASSLAGDRGPSGDGYTF. The CDR3 nucleotides are TGTGCCAGCAGCTTAGCAGGGGACAGGGGCCCTTCTGGAGATGGCTACACCTTC.

The chain uses TRBV19 and TRBJ2-4; no firm D call. Trimming took 5 bases from V and 7 from J, leaving 12 bases between them. The CDR3 loop spans 13 amino acids. Germline lookup yields CDR1 LNHDA and CDR2 SQIVND (reference sequence). The CDR3 sequence: CASSPVRGNIQYF. In nucleotides, the CDR3 is TGTGCCAGTAGTCCCGTGCGTGGGAACATTCAGTACTTC.

Only one count was recorded for this clone. This chain connects TRBV19 to TRBJ2-1; weak D call: TRBD1 (6 bases). V lost 4 bases and J lost 4, with 8 bases in between. CDR1 and CDR2 from the germline V gene are LNHDA and SQIVND (reference sequence). CDR3 size: 13 residues. The CDR3 sequence: CASSNGQYNEQFF. DNA of the CDR3: TGTGCCAGTAGTAACGGACAGTACAATGAGCAGTTCTTC.

In DNA form, the CDR3 reads TGTGCCAGCTCACCCAGGAACCCCAAACCGAATGAAAAACTGTTTTTT. Protein: CASSPRNPKPNEKLFF. This chain links TRBV18 with TRBJ1-4, with D hard to call. Germline loops: CDR1 KGHSH, CDR2 LQKENI. The V and J ends lost 3 bases and 5 bases respectively, with 16 bases between them. The CDR3 loop spans 16 amino acids.

The chain has TRBV6-1 and TRBJ1-4; the D gene is possibly TRBD1 (6 bases). The CDR3 loop spans 14 amino acids. V gave up 7 bases and J gave up 1 base, with 10 bases separating them. Germline CDR1 reads MNHNS; CDR2 reads SASEGT. CDR3: CASKRTVTNEKLFF. The CDR3, as DNA: TGTGCCAGCAAAAGGACAGTAACTAATGAAAAACTGTTTTTT.

This clone was observed a few times. The genes are TRBV10-1 and TRBJ2-7, with 12 bases fitting TRBD2. This CDR3 has 15 residues. V was clipped by 6 bases and J by 0 bases; unmatched bases: 3. The germline CDR1 and CDR2 sequences are WNHNN and SYGVQD (reference sequence). CDR3 region: CASRGLAGFSYEQYF. The CDR3 bases are TGCGCCAGCAGAGGACTAGCGGGGTTCTCCTACGAGCAGTACTTC.

The chain joins TRBV9 to TRBJ2-3, with no clear D. This CDR3 contains 14 residues. Trimming stripped 6 bases from V and 5 bases from J, with 16 bases between. Germline-derived CDR1 and CDR2 are SGDLS and YYNGEE. The CDR3 nucleotides are TGTGCCAGCAACTTGAGCCCCTACGGAGATACGCAGTATTTT. Its translation: CASNLSPYGDTQYF.

V gene TRBV18 combines with J gene TRBJ2-5, with D maybe TRBD1 (5 bases). Germline assignment: CDR1 KGHSH and CDR2 LQKENI. V was trimmed by 2 bases and J by 2 bases, leaving 15 bases between them. The CDR3 runs 16 residues. The CDR3: CASSPDWTISQETQYF. The DNA for the CDR3 is TGTGCCAGCTCACCAGATTGGACAATTTCTCAAGAGACCCAGTACTTC.

The V and J genes are TRBV9 and TRBJ2-7; tentative D call: TRBD1 (5 bases). Germline CDR1 and CDR2: SGDLS and YYNGEE. With 5 bases removed from V and 2 bases from J, the gap between germline ends came to 17 bases. The CDR3 length is 15 residues. The CDR3 spells CASSTSAGQTYEQYF. CDR3 in DNA: TGTGCCAGCAGTACCTCGGCAGGGCAAACCTACGAGCAGTACTTC.

This clone was seen just once. The CDR3 loop reads CASSVDGQILFF. CDR3 sequence (DNA): TGTGCCAGCAGCGTAGATGGGCAGATCCTGTTTTTT. The chain is built from TRBV9 and TRBJ1-4, with no clear D. Germline CDR1 reads SGDLS; CDR2 reads YYNGEE. The CDR3 sequence is 12 residues long. Trimming stripped 0 bases from V and 14 bases from J, with 11 bases between.

The chain is built from TRBV7-2 and TRBJ2-5, with unresolved D. Germline lookup yields CDR1 SGHTA and CDR2 FQGNSA. The CDR3 contains 14 residues. V lost 3 bases to trimming and J lost 5 bases, with 13 bases between them. The CDR3 nucleotides read TGTGCCAGCAGCTTGGGGATCATGTTGGAGACCCAGTACTTC. This encodes CASSLGIMLETQYF.

This chain links TRBV7-9 with TRBJ2-5; D is undetermined. Germline loops: CDR1 SEHNR, CDR2 FQNEAQ (reference sequence). The V end lost 5 bases, the J end lost 4 bases, and 14 bases lay between the germline ends. CDR3 size: 14 residues. CDR3 in DNA: TGTGCCAGCAGCGTTACCCAGTGGGGAGAGACCCAGTACTTC. This codes for CASSVTQWGETQYF.

In its sample, this clone was seen a few times. This rearrangement joins TRBV29-1 to TRBJ2-1; 10 bases align to TRBD1. In germline, CDR1 is SQVTM, CDR2 ANQGSEA. V lost 7 bases and J lost 6; bases outside the gene matches: 6. CDR3 size: 13 residues. CDR3 region: CSGGQGTGNEQFF. Here the CDR3 DNA reads TGCAGCGGGGGACAGGGGACTGGCAATGAGCAGTTCTTC.

CDR3 residues: CASSQVAGRGEKLFF. The CDR3 bases are TGCGCCAGCAGCCAAGTTGCAGGGCGGGGAGAAAAACTGTTTTTT. The chain links TRBV4-1 to TRBJ1-4; possibly TRBD1 for D (5 bases). The CDR3 totals 15 residues. Germline CDR1 reads MGHRA; CDR2 reads YSYEKL. V lost 1 base and J 8 bases, leaving 14 bases between the germline ends.